Each of the 15 T cell receptor beta chains below was sequenced from the same sample in a study of cytomegalovirus exposure and HLA in healthy donors. Researchers ran the PCR with 60 Vbeta and 13 Jbeta primers. Clones were sequenced by immunoSEQ multiplex PCR, and TCRdb holds only the in-frame ones, with some missing. Among roughly 150,000 clones, roughly 70% were seen once, and the ten largest hold 8.5% to 12%. Sequencing was done on a sample of PBMCs. The receptors come from a young man in good health and CMV-seropositive.

The chain carries TRBV5-1 and TRBJ1-1; maybe TRBD1 (5 bases). CDR1 and CDR2 (germline): SGHRS, YFSETQ. With 0 bases removed from V and 0 bases from J, the gap between germline ends came to 6 bases. This CDR3 contains 14 residues. The CDR3 DNA sequence: TGCGCCAGCAGCTTGGGGGGCTTGAACACTGAAGCTTTCTTT. Translating gives CASSLGGLNTEAFF.

V and J are TRBV27 and TRBJ1-2; D remains ambiguous. Trimming pared 0 bases from V and 1 base from J, leaving 3 bases between. CDR1 is MNHEY and CDR2 is SMNVEV in the germline V gene (reference sequence). The CDR3 totals 13 residues. CDR3 nucleotides: TGTGCCAGCAGTTTATCGAGTAACTATGGCTACACCTTC. Protein sequence: CASSLSSNYGYTF.

A few counts support this clone. The rearrangement joins TRBV5-1 to TRBJ2-3; TRBD2 matches at 7 bases. V lost 2 bases and J lost 0; bases outside the gene matches: 0. CDR1 SGHRS and CDR2 YFSETQ come from the germline V gene. The CDR3 runs to 14 residues. CDR3: CASSFSGSTDTQYF. In nucleotides, the CDR3 is TGCGCCAGCAGCTTTAGCGGGAGCACAGATACGCAGTATTTT.

In its sample, this clone was seen a few times. This chain uses TRBV4-1 with TRBJ1-1, with TRBD1 matching 10 bases. V gave up 4 bases and J gave up 4 bases; unmatched junction bases: 6. The germline CDR1 and CDR2 sequences are MGHRA and YSYEKL. CDR3 size: 15 residues. The DNA for the CDR3 is TGCGCCAGCAGCCGACCGGGACAGGGGCTCACTGAAGCTTTCTTT. This encodes CASSRPGQGLTEAFF.

This chain links TRBV19 with TRBJ2-3, with 9 nucleotides matching TRBD2. V was clipped by 7 bases and J by 1 base; unmatched bases: 9. The CDR3 has 16 residues. The germline V gene has CDR1 LNHDA and CDR2 SQIVND (reference sequence). In DNA, the CDR3 is TGTGCCAGTACGAGGTCTAGCGGGAAAGGCACAGATACGCAGTATTTT. Protein product: CASTRSSGKGTDTQYF.

The gene calls are TRBV9 and TRBJ1-1; TRBD1 matches 7 bases. The CDR3 runs to 13 residues. V gave up 3 bases and J gave up 8 bases; unmatched junction bases: 7. Germline CDR1 SGDLS, CDR2 YYNGEE. CDR3 in DNA: TGTGCCAGCAGCGCAGGGGGGACAGCGGAAGCTTTCTTT. Protein sequence: CASSAGGTAEAFF.

The CDR3 DNA is TGTGCCAGCAGCCTACGGACTAGCGGGAGCAACGAGCAGTACTTC. This encodes CASSLRTSGSNEQYF. The rearrangement links TRBV13 to TRBJ2-7; 13 bases map to TRBD2. J was trimmed by 5 bases and V by 5 bases; bases with no gene match: 6. Germline V gene data show CDR1 as PRHDT and CDR2 as FYEKMQ (reference sequence). This CDR3 spans 15 amino acids.

This chain links TRBV28 with TRBJ2-5, with D possibly being TRBD1 (6 bases). CDR3 length equals 14 residues. Between the trimmed V and J ends, which lost 1 base and 3 bases, there was a span of 9 bases. CDR1 and CDR2 (germline): MDHEN, SYDVKM. The CDR3 nucleotides read TGTGCCAGCAGTTTATCGGGACAAGAAGAGACCCAGTACTTC. It codes for CASSLSGQEETQYF.

The rearrangement joins TRBV19 to TRBJ1-5; tentative D call: TRBD1 (6 bases). Trimming stripped 8 bases from V and 0 bases from J, with 8 bases between. CDR3 length equals 13 residues. Germline V lookup: CDR1 LNHDA, CDR2 SQIVND (reference sequence). CDR3 region: CASADSSNQPQHF. In nucleotides, the CDR3 is TGTGCCAGTGCGGACAGTAGCAATCAGCCCCAGCATTTT.

V usage is TRBV5-8 and J usage is TRBJ1-4, with TRBD1 identical over 7 bases. Germline V gene data show CDR1 as SGHTS and CDR2 as YDEGEE. This CDR3 has 16 amino acids. V was clipped by 0 bases and J by 6 bases; unmatched bases: 8. Here the CDR3 reads CASSLGWQGGHEKLFF. Written as DNA, the CDR3 is TGTGCCAGCAGCTTGGGGTGGCAGGGGGGTCATGAAAAACTGTTTTTT.

V gene TRBV27 combines with J gene TRBJ2-3; tentatively, D is TRBD1 (6 bases). This CDR3 is built from 14 residues. The V end was cut by 3 bases, the J end by 6 bases, with 13 bases between. Per the germline V gene, CDR1 is MNHEY and CDR2 is SMNVEV (reference sequence). CDR3 coding DNA: TGTGCCAGCAGTTTTACAGGGACGGGGGATACGCAGTATTTT. It codes for CASSFTGTGDTQYF.

The chain combines TRBV6-1 with TRBJ2-7; D uncertain. This CDR3 comprises 10 residues. Germline-derived CDR1 and CDR2 are MNHNS and SASEGT. V was shortened by 7 bases and J by 6 bases, with 7 bases between the two germline ends. DNA of the CDR3: TGTGCCAGCAAATTCCGCGAGCAGTACTTC. This encodes CASKFREQYF.

This clone was found a few times. The V and J genes are TRBV30 and TRBJ1-5; D uncertain. The ends were cut back, 0 bases at V and 4 bases at J, with 13 bases in the middle. There are 15 residues in the CDR3. CDR1 and CDR2 from the germline V gene are GTSNPN and SVGIG (reference sequence). In nucleotides, the CDR3 is TGTGCCTGGAGTGTTAGTAACAGCATAAATCAGCCCCAGCATTTT. Its translation is CAWSVSNSINQPQHF. The full variable domain, its missing parts supplied by reference TRBV30 and TRBJ1-5, is SQTIHQWPATLVQPVGSPLSLECTVEGTSNPNLYWYRQAAGRGLQLLFYSVGIGQISSEVPQNLSASRPQDRQFILSSKKLLLSDSGFYLCAWSVSNSINQPQHFGDGTRLSIL.

The V call is TRBV13, the J call TRBJ2-1; 11 nucleotides agree with TRBD2. After removal of 3 bases from V and 9 bases from J, the junction contained 10 bases not matched to a gene. Germline loops: CDR1 PRHDT, CDR2 FYEKMQ (reference sequence). CDR3 length: 16 amino acids. CDR3: CASSFTLAGGSVEQFF. CDR3 bases: TGTGCCAGCAGCTTCACCCTAGCGGGAGGTTCTGTTGAGCAGTTCTTC.

The chain carries TRBV28 and TRBJ2-7; TRBD1 matches at 9 bases. The CDR3 loop spans 17 amino acids. Germline assignment: CDR1 MDHEN and CDR2 SYDVKM. The ends lost 1 base at V and 3 bases at J; junction bases unmatched: 10. The CDR3 reads CASSLYAGQGANYEQYF. DNA of the CDR3: TGTGCCAGCAGTTTATATGCGGGACAGGGAGCTAACTACGAGCAGTACTTC.